Listed here are 8 T cell receptor beta chains from one sample, sequenced in a study of identical twins. TCRdb called the 5' RACE reads again in MiXCR, with one record for every CDR3 protein. The sample yields around 680,000 distinct CDR3 sequences, around 8.3% seen once. These sequences were also reported in another study, on yellow fever vaccine responses in identical twins.

The sequencing sample was made of PBMCs. These receptors were obtained from a woman aged 18-30 years in good health.

Many counts were recorded for this clonotype. J is TRBJ2-2 and V is TRBV5-1; possibly TRBD2 for D (6 bases). Trimming removed 4 bases from V and 6 bases from J, with 22 bases in between. CDR1 and CDR2 (germline): SGHRS, YFSETQ. This CDR3 is built from 17 residues. CDR3 loop: CASSDPTHRRGSGELFF. CDR3 DNA: TGCGCCAGCAGCGACCCCACTCACAGGCGGGGCTCCGGGGAGCTGTTTTTT.

The chain combines TRBV15 with TRBJ2-5; 8 bases align to TRBD1. This CDR3 has 14 residues. The trim removed 3 bases at V and 2 bases at J, leaving 2 bases unmatched. Germline CDR1 LNHNV, CDR2 YYDKDF (reference sequence). CDR3 coding DNA: TGTGCCACCAGCAGCGGGACAGGTCAAGAGACCCAGTACTTC. Protein: CATSSGTGQETQYF.

J is TRBJ2-1 and V is TRBV20-1; D remains unclear. CDR1 and CDR2 from the germline V gene are DFQATT and SNEGSKA (reference sequence). The ends were cut back, 3 bases at V and 12 bases at J, with 9 bases in the middle. This CDR3 has 10 residues. CDR3 nucleotides: TGCAGTGCTAGTAGTTCAGGGCAGTTCTTC. Its protein product is CSASSSGQFF.

V is TRBV29-1 and J is TRBJ2-7; 8 positions agree with TRBD2. The trim removed 5 bases at V and 4 bases at J, leaving 22 bases unmatched. This CDR3 has 18 residues. Germline V gives CDR1 SQVTM, CDR2 ANQGSEA. The CDR3: CSVLRDWDSKRERYEQYF. DNA of the CDR3: TGCAGCGTTCTAAGAGATTGGGACTCAAAGCGGGAGAGGTACGAGCAGTACTTC.

The chain uses TRBV11-2 and TRBJ1-1; D is unresolved. Trimming removed 1 base from V and 8 bases from J, with 11 bases in between. Germline assignment: CDR1 SGHAT and CDR2 FQNNGV. The CDR3 sequence is 13 residues long. The chain's CDR3 is CASSLGAGLEAFF. CDR3 in DNA: TGTGCCAGCAGCTTAGGGGCGGGTCTCGAAGCTTTCTTT.

This clonotype was seen only a few times. The chain uses TRBV20-1 and TRBJ2-7; the match to TRBD1 covers 8 bases. CDR1 and CDR2 from the germline V gene are DFQATT and SNEGSKA (reference sequence). The ends lost 5 bases at V and 0 bases at J; junction bases unmatched: 3. This CDR3 is built from 13 residues. The CDR3 DNA sequence: TGCAGTGCTGGGGACAGGAGCTCCTACGAGCAGTACTTC. It yields the protein CSAGDRSSYEQYF.

The rearrangement uses TRBV14 and TRBJ2-1, with D unresolved. Germline V lookup: CDR1 SGHDN, CDR2 FVKESK. The V gene lost 5 bases and the J gene lost 4 bases, with 18 bases spanning the gap. The length of the CDR3 is 16 residues. CDR3 loop: CASSSITARVYNEQFF. The CDR3 DNA reads as TGTGCCAGCAGCTCCATAACAGCCCGAGTATACAATGAGCAGTTCTTC.

This clonotype was detected a few times. V usage is TRBV2 and J usage is TRBJ1-5; possibly TRBD1 for D (5 bases). The CDR3 length is 15 residues. Trimming cost V 4 bases and J 0 bases, with 10 bases left between them. CDR1 and CDR2 (germline): SNHLY, FYNNEI. CDR3 amino acids: CASSGMGLSNQPQHF. The CDR3 DNA sequence: TGTGCCAGCAGTGGTATGGGACTTAGCAATCAGCCCCAGCATTTT.